The clone carrying this T cell receptor (beta chain) has a handful of counts. The antigen is not known. This sample is drawn from a study of beta chain features in type 1 diabetes. Study background: Investigators examined approximately 100,000,000 sorted cells across all samples.

Study-wide results and caveats: Across all four CD4+ subsets, people with type 1 diabetes showed modestly shorter TCRB CDR3s. Fewer insertions but more deletions were seen at VDJ junctions in type 1 diabetes patients. Among patients, naive, central memory and Treg TCRB repertoires appeared more similar than among healthy donors.

Trimming at V came to 10 bases and at J to 7 bases, leaving 11 bases not matched to a gene. Germline lookup yields CDR1 SNHLY and CDR2 FYNNEI. CDR3 length: 13 amino acids. The study reverse transcribed the entire isolated RNA, so it sequenced expressed TCRB transcripts. Naive, central memory and regulatory T cell samples averaged approximately 3.9 million immunoSEQ reads each. Clones were read by immunoSEQ multiplex PCR, and TCRdb kept only the in-frame ones, dropping some. The table lists a few hundred thousand clones, 10% to 15% of them singletons, with 0.0095% to 0.011% in the top ten. This rearrangement joins TRBV2 to TRBJ1-2; TRBD1 matches 8 bases. Material for sequencing was naive CD4+ T cells from blood. This sequence originates from a woman aged 18-35 years with type 1 diabetes. CDR3 nucleotide sequence: TGTGCCAACCCAGAGGGACAGGAGGCTGGCTACACCTTC. Protein sequence: CANPEGQEAGYTF.